A single T cell receptor beta chain is shown here with its context. Its antigen is currently unknown. Trimming removed 6 bases from V and 2 bases from J, with 17 bases in between. Germline values: CDR1 MDHEN, CDR2 SYDVKM. The CDR3 spans 16 residues. The sample belongs to a study of identical twins. MiXCR, applied by TCRdb to the 5' RACE reads, yields one record per CDR3 protein. The data contain hundreds of thousands of distinct CDR3 sequences, 8.5% to 9.5% of them seen just once; the ten biggest clones take up more than 0.75%. Study findings and constraints: In cord blood, abundant beta clonotypes had fewer insertions; memory showed no trend.

There were only healthy Caucasians among the donors. This same sample was also taken into another study, of yellow fever vaccine responses in identical twins.

The chain joins TRBV28 to TRBJ1-5; D might be TRBD1 (6 bases). This receptor was obtained from a woman aged 18-29 years in good health. Sequencing was carried out using PBMCs. As DNA, the CDR3 is TGTGCCAGCAGCCCTGGGGCAGGGGTTCGCAATCAGCCCCAGCATTTT. It translates to CASSPGAGVRNQPQHF.